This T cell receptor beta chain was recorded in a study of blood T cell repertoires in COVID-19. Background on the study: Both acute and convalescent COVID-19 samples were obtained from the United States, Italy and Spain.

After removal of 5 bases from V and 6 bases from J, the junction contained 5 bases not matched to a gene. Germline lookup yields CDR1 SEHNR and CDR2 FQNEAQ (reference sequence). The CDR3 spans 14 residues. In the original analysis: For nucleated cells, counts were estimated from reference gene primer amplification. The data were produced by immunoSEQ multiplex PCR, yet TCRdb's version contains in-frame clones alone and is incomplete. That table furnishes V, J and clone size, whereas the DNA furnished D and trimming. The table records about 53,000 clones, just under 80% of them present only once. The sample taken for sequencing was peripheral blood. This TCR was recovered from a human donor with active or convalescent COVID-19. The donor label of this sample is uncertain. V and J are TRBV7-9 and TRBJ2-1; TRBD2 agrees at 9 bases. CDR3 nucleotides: TGTGCCAGCAGCGGGGGACTAGCTGGCAATGAGCAGTTCTTC. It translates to CASSGGLAGNEQFF.